The clone carrying this T cell receptor beta chain was observed at least ten times. Its antigen remains unidentified. This CDR3 comprises 14 residues. With 2 bases clipped from V and 7 bases from J, the junction kept 2 bases outside the gene matches. Germline V gene sequence: CDR1 SGHRS, CDR2 YFSETQ. The entry originates in a study of T-cell memory formation after mild COVID-19. Findings of the study overall: SARS-CoV-2 specificity was not confirmed for second-wave clones peaking on day 37. Detection of some responders pre-infection suggested pre-existing cross-reactive memory T cells participated.

TCRdb reanalysed the 5' RACE reads using MiXCR and keeps one entry per CDR3 protein. The sample contains approximately 300,000 distinct CDR3 sequences, over 7% of which appear only once. The receptor's source is a man aged 18 to 29 who had mild COVID-19 (a few samples of this study predate the infection). Cell type and time point are not known. This chain connects TRBV5-1 to TRBJ1-6; 8 bases fit TRBD1. Material for sequencing was PBMCs or a T cell subset sorted from them (not recorded which). The CDR3 loop is CASSLGQGNSPLHF. DNA for the CDR3: TGCGCCAGCAGCTTAGGACAGGGAAATTCACCCCTCCACTTT.